Below, one T cell receptor (beta chain) is given with its context. There are 15 residues in the CDR3. This sample is part of a study of blood T cell repertoires in COVID-19. Study in general: The United States, Italy and Spain provided the acute and convalescent COVID-19 samples. Nucleic acid was either cDNA or gDNA, and it came from T cells, B-cell-depleted T cells, or PBMCs.

In the original analysis: Quantification of nucleated cells was approximated via reference gene primer amplification. Data came from immunoSEQ multiplex PCR; TCRdb stores just in-frame clones and leaves some out. The V and J calls and the clone size are those of that table, but D and trimming were determined from the DNA. The table lists about 240,000 clones, about 83% of them singletons, with roughly an eighth in the top ten. The sequence was obtained from a man older than 75 with acute or convalescent COVID-19. Sequenced material: peripheral blood. V gene TRBV21-1 combines with J gene TRBJ1-1. TRBV21-1 corresponds to a pseudogene. The CDR3 region has the DNA TGTGCCAGCAGCAAAGTCTCGGCGGGGGCGTGGGTGGCTTTCTTT. This encodes CASSKVSAGAWVAFF.